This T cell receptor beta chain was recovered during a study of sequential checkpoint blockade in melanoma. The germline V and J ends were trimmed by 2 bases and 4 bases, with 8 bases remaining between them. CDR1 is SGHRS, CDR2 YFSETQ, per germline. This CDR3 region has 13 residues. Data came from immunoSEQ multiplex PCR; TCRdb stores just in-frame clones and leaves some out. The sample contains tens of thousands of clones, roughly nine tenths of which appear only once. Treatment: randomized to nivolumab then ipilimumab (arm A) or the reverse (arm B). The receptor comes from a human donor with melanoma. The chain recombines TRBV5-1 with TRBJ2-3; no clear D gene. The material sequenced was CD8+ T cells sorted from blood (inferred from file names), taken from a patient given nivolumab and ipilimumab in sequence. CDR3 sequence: CASSFHLADTQYF. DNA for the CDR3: TGCGCCAGCAGCTTTCACCTAGCAGATACGCAGTATTTT.